Following are 30 T cell receptor beta chains from one sample sequenced in a study of blood T cell repertoires in COVID-19. Repertoires were generated with immunoSEQ multiplex PCR, while TCRdb's copy carries only in-frame clones and drops some. In the table there are tens of thousands of clones, roughly 80% of which are singletons. The sample comprised peripheral blood. These receptors came from a human donor in a cohort sampled during active COVID-19.

The V and J genes are TRBV5-1 and TRBJ1-3, with 7 nucleotides matching TRBD1. The CDR3 runs 15 residues. J gave up 2 bases and V 4 bases, and 6 bases lay outside the gene matches. Germline V CDR1 and CDR2: SGHRS, YFSETQ. The chain's CDR3 is CASSPGQAAGNTIYF. CDR3 in DNA: TGCGCCAGCAGCCCCGGACAGGCGGCTGGAAACACCATATATTTT. Full variable domain (remainder filled in from reference TRBV5-1 and TRBJ1-3): KAGVTQTPRYLIKTRGQQVTLSCSPISGHRSVSWYQQTPGQGLQFLFEYFSETQRNKGNFPGRFSGRQFSNSRSEMNVSTLELGDSALYLCASSPGQAAGNTIYFGEGSWLTVV.

This chain joins TRBV5-1 and TRBJ2-2; tentative D call: TRBD1 (6 bases). Germline assignment: CDR1 SGHRS and CDR2 YFSETQ. The V end was cut by 1 base, the J end by 3 bases, with 16 bases between. The CDR3 contains 17 residues. The CDR3 sequence is CASSLIPAGVYTGELFF. The CDR3 region has the DNA TGCGCCAGCAGCTTGATTCCAGCAGGGGTCTACACCGGGGAGCTGTTTTTT.

The rearrangement uses TRBV4-3 and TRBJ1-2, with D possibly matching TRBD1 (6 bases). The CDR3 has 14 residues. The V end lost 1 base, the J end lost 8 bases, and 14 bases lay between the germline ends. CDR1 is LGHNA, CDR2 YSLEER, per germline. In DNA form, the CDR3 reads TGCGCCAGCAGCCAAGTCGGAGCAGGGGTCGGCTACACCTTC. Translating gives CASSQVGAGVGYTF.

This clone has a handful of counts. The chain combines TRBV2 with TRBJ1-5; the D gene is possibly TRBD1 (6 bases). V lost 6 bases and J 6 bases, leaving 9 bases between the germline ends. The CDR3 covers 12 residues. Germline V lookup: CDR1 SNHLY, CDR2 FYNNEI. CDR3 DNA: TGTGCCAGCAGGCAGGGGCTTCAGCCCCAGCATTTT. Amino acid sequence: CASRQGLQPQHF.

In this sample, this clone turned up once. The genes are TRBV25-1 and TRBJ1-1; possible D gene TRBD1, 5 bases. Trimming removed 5 bases at V and 0 bases at J, with 10 bases between. The CDR3 runs to 14 residues. Germline CDR1 and CDR2: MGHDK and SYGVNS. CDR3 in amino acids: CASSRLGLNTEAFF. The CDR3 DNA reads TGTGCCAGCAGTCGGTTGGGGCTGAACACTGAAGCTTTCTTT.

The V gene is TRBV7-8, the J gene TRBJ2-3, with D unclear. Deletions cut 10 bases from V and 5 bases from J, with 10 bases between. This CDR3 spans 11 amino acids. CDR1 is SGHVS and CDR2 is FQNEAQ in the germline V gene. CDR3 nucleotide sequence: TGTGCCACCAAGAGAGGAGATACGCAGTATTTT. This sequence encodes CATKRGDTQYF.

V gene TRBV6-6 combines with J gene TRBJ1-2; 12 bases align to TRBD1. V dropped 4 bases and J dropped 6; count of bases not matched to a gene: 3. CDR1 and CDR2 (germline): MNHNY, SVGAGI (reference sequence). CDR3 size: 14 residues. In DNA form, the CDR3 reads TGTGCCAGCAGTTGGGGACAGGGGGCTGATGGCTACACCTTC. It is translated as CASSWGQGADGYTF.

V is TRBV11-3 and J is TRBJ1-1; 10 positions agree with TRBD1. The V and J ends lost 5 bases and 1 base, in that order; junction bases with no gene match: 4. The germline gives CDR1 SGHNT, CDR2 YENEEA. The CDR3 spans 15 residues. The CDR3 is CASSPRTGGNTEAFF. The DNA for the CDR3 is TGTGCCAGCAGCCCCAGGACAGGGGGGAACACTGAAGCTTTCTTT.

This clone has just a few counts. The chain links TRBV5-5 to TRBJ1-2; TRBD1 agrees at 7 bases. The V and J ends lost 7 bases and 0 bases, in that order; junction bases with no gene match: 6. Germline CDR1 is SGHKS and CDR2 is YYEKEE (reference sequence). This CDR3 has 14 residues. The CDR3 bases are TGTGCCAGCGGACAGGCCACAGCTAACTATGGCTACACCTTC. It codes for CASGQATANYGYTF.

The chain combines TRBV2 with TRBJ2-4; TRBD2 agrees at 9 bases. The V gene's germline CDR1 is SNHLY and CDR2 FYNNEI. Trimming removed 6 bases from V and 0 bases from J; junction bases left unmatched: 12. The CDR3 extends over 18 amino acids. DNA of the CDR3: TGTGCCAGCAGGCAGACTAGCGGCGCTTCTGTAGCCAAAAACATTCAGTACTTC. Protein sequence: CASRQTSGASVAKNIQYF.

The chain couples TRBV2 to TRBJ1-6; 8 bases agree with TRBD1. Germline CDR1 SNHLY, CDR2 FYNNEI. The CDR3 totals 13 residues. V lost 8 bases and J lost 7; bases outside the gene matches: 4. The CDR3 here is CASQDRDNSPLHF. The CDR3 nucleotides are TGTGCCAGCCAGGACAGGGACAATTCACCCCTCCACTTT.

This sequence joins TRBV18 and TRBJ1-2, with D maybe TRBD1 (5 bases). The CDR3 loop spans 14 amino acids. Germline V lookup: CDR1 KGHSH, CDR2 LQKENI. Trimming pared 0 bases from V and 6 bases from J, leaving 11 bases between. CDR3 nucleotide sequence: TGTGCCAGCTCACCACCGGGGGAGGCCGATGGCTACACCTTC. Its translation: CASSPPGEADGYTF.

CDR3 amino acids: CASSWEGTANYGYTF. As DNA, the CDR3 is TGCGCCAGCAGCTGGGAGGGAACAGCTAACTATGGCTACACCTTC. The V and J genes are TRBV5-1 and TRBJ1-2; D is ambiguous. This CDR3 comprises 15 residues. The V gene lost 3 bases and the J gene lost 0 bases, with 12 bases spanning the gap. CDR1 and CDR2 from the germline V gene are SGHRS and YFSETQ.

The chain couples TRBV7-9 to TRBJ1-2; 9 bases line up with TRBD1. This CDR3 is 11 amino acids long. V was pared by 4 bases and J by 13 bases, with 4 bases of the junction left unmatched. Per germline, CDR1 SEHNR and CDR2 FQNEAQ (reference sequence). The CDR3 protein is CASSSGQGTTF. Written as DNA, the CDR3 is TGTGCCAGCAGCTCTGGACAGGGGACCACCTTC.

This clone appeared a few times. The V and J genes are TRBV30 and TRBJ1-5; 10 bases match TRBD1. The CDR3 loop spans 15 amino acids. The germline gives CDR1 GTSNPN, CDR2 SVGIG (reference sequence). V gave up 2 bases and J gave up 5 bases; unmatched junction bases: 6. In DNA, the CDR3 is TGTGCCTGGAGTTCGACAGGGGGCGCAGATCAGCCCCAGCATTTT. Amino acids: CAWSSTGGADQPQHF.

J is TRBJ2-5 and V is TRBV5-4; TRBD2 matches at 8 bases. Unmatched junction bases numbered 11, after V lost 4 bases and J lost 3 bases. Germline-derived CDR1 and CDR2 are SGHNT and YYREEE (reference sequence). This CDR3 is built from 16 residues. The CDR3 loop reads CASSQQAGGTKETQYF. Written as DNA, the CDR3 is TGTGCCAGCAGCCAACAGGCGGGAGGTACTAAAGAGACCCAGTACTTC.

The rearrangement uses TRBV7-9 and TRBJ1-2; 10 nucleotides line up with TRBD1. CDR1 and CDR2 from the germline V gene are SEHNR and FQNEAQ (reference sequence). CDR3 length: 13 amino acids. With V trimmed by 4 bases and J by 10 bases, 6 bases remained unmatched. The CDR3 coding sequence is TGTGCCAGCAGCTCGGACGACAGGGGGCTCTACACCTTC. Encoded protein: CASSSDDRGLYTF.

This clone showed up just a few times. At the DNA level, this CDR3 is encoded by other sequences in the same sample as well. The chain employs TRBV5-1 and TRBJ2-3; maybe TRBD2 (5 bases). V shed 0 bases and J shed 1 base, with 12 bases lying between them. The germline V gene has CDR1 SGHRS and CDR2 YFSETQ. The CDR3 has 16 amino acids. The CDR3 region is CASSLEGRRGTDTQYF. CDR3 DNA sequence: TGCGCCAGCAGCTTGGAAGGAAGGCGGGGCACAGATACGCAGTATTTT. Variable domain in full (rest from reference TRBV5-1 and TRBJ2-3): KAGVTQTPRYLIKTRGQQVTLSCSPISGHRSVSWYQQTPGQGLQFLFEYFSETQRNKGNFPGRFSGRQFSNSRSEMNVSTLELGDSALYLCASSLEGRRGTDTQYFGPGTRLTVL.

This chain joins TRBV4-2 and TRBJ1-2, with TRBD1 as a possible D gene (5 bases). Deletions cut 1 base from V and 4 bases from J, with 13 bases between. The CDR3 runs 15 residues. Germline CDR1 is LGHNA and CDR2 is YNFKEQ. The CDR3 loop is CASSQAQAGGYGYTF. CDR3 DNA sequence: TGTGCCAGCAGCCAAGCCCAGGCGGGGGGCTATGGCTACACCTTC.

The chain is built from TRBV5-1 and TRBJ1-1, with a weak D call TRBD1 (5 bases). The CDR3 is 13 residues long. Germline V lookup: CDR1 SGHRS, CDR2 YFSETQ. V was clipped by 0 bases and J by 10 bases, with 13 bases between them. In DNA form, the CDR3 reads TGCGCCAGCAGCTTGGAGGCGGGGCGGGTAGCTTTCTTT. Protein sequence: CASSLEAGRVAFF.

This rearrangement joins TRBV28 to TRBJ2-5, with 7 bases fitting TRBD2. CDR1 MDHEN and CDR2 SYDVKM come from the germline V gene. The V gene end was trimmed by 2 bases and the J gene end by 5 bases; junction bases not matched to a gene: 14. This CDR3 contains 17 residues. As DNA, the CDR3 is TGTGCCAGCAGTTTAAGGGCCCACGGGGCCGGGGGGGAGACCCAGTACTTC. Translation gives CASSLRAHGAGGETQYF.

The gene calls are TRBV7-9 and TRBJ1-2; a weak D match, TRBD1 (6 bases). CDR1 and CDR2 (germline): SEHNR, FQNEAQ (reference sequence). This CDR3 is 12 amino acids long. V dropped 5 bases and J dropped 4 bases, with 8 bases sitting between them. The CDR3 spells CASSETGYGYTF. The CDR3 DNA reads as TGTGCCAGCAGCGAGACAGGCTATGGCTACACCTTC.

The gene calls are TRBV3-1 (or the pseudogene TRBV3-2) and TRBJ1-1, with 9 positions matching TRBD1. This CDR3 has 15 amino acids. Unmatched junction bases numbered 6, after V lost 4 bases and J lost 3 bases. Germline-derived CDR1 and CDR2 are LGHDT and YNNKEL (reference sequence). Here the CDR3 DNA reads TGTGCCAGCAGCCCTTGGGACAGGGCGGACACTGAAGCTTTCTTT. Amino acids: CASSPWDRADTEAFF.

The chain recombines TRBV28 with TRBJ2-3; TRBD1 is a possible D gene (7 bases). V shed 8 bases and J shed 6 bases, with 18 bases lying between them. CDR3 size: 14 residues. From germline, CDR1 is MDHEN and CDR2 SYDVKM. CDR3 nucleotide sequence: TGTGCCAGCGGGCTCCAGGGGGGCCCTGATACGCAGTATTTT. It codes for CASGLQGGPDTQYF.

V and J are TRBV11-2 and TRBJ2-7; 8 bases match TRBD1. Germline lookup yields CDR1 SGHAT and CDR2 FQNNGV. The V gene end was trimmed by 5 bases and the J gene end by 7 bases; junction bases not matched to a gene: 4. CDR3 length: 12 residues. Here the CDR3 reads CASSHDRGEQYF. CDR3 nucleotide sequence: TGTGCCAGCAGCCACGACAGGGGTGAGCAGTACTTC.

The chain recombines TRBV6-5 with TRBJ1-6, with 10 bases identical to TRBD1. The length of the CDR3 is 13 residues. Trimming cost V 10 bases and J 7 bases; bases outside gene matches: 4. From germline, CDR1 is MNHEY and CDR2 SVGAGI. Here the CDR3 reads CATTDRGNSPLHF. CDR3 nucleotide sequence: TGTGCCACCACGGACAGGGGGAATTCACCCCTCCACTTT.

The CDR3 DNA is TGTGCCAGCACTAGTTGGCGAGCTGGCTACACCTTC. This sequence encodes CASTSWRAGYTF. This chain uses TRBV28 with TRBJ1-2, with D unresolved. V lost 7 bases and J 7 bases, leaving 13 bases between the germline ends. The CDR3 has 12 residues. CDR1 is MDHEN and CDR2 is SYDVKM in the germline V gene.

V usage is TRBV5-6 and J usage is TRBJ1-6; a possible D gene is TRBD1 (5 bases). This CDR3 comprises 15 residues. Between the trimmed V and J ends, which lost 1 base and 5 bases, there was a span of 10 bases. Per germline, CDR1 SGHDT and CDR2 YYEEEE. The DNA of the CDR3 is TGTGCCAGCAGCTTGTGGCAGGGCGATAATTCACCCCTCCACTTT. Its translation: CASSLWQGDNSPLHF. Using reference TRBV5-6 and TRBJ1-6 for the parts outside the CDR3, the full variable domain is DAGVTQSPTHLIKTRGQQVTLRCSPKSGHDTVSWYQQALGQGPQFIFQYYEEEERQRGNFPDRFSGHQFPNYSSELNVNALLLGDSALYLCASSLWQGDNSPLHFGNGTRLTVT.

In DNA, the CDR3 is TGTGCCAGCAGCCCCCGGGGCGGGGGGGCGACAGATACGCAGTATTTT. It translates to CASSPRGGGATDTQYF. The chain is built from TRBV9 and TRBJ2-3; 9 bases are a match to TRBD2. The CDR3 has 16 residues. Germline V CDR1 and CDR2: SGDLS, YYNGEE. V was pared by 4 bases and J by 3 bases, with 9 bases of the junction left unmatched. The variable domain in full, with the rest retrieved from reference TRBV9 and TRBJ2-3, is DSGVTQTPKHLITATGQRVTLRCSPRSGDLSVYWYQQSLDQGLQFLIQYYNGEERAKGNILERFSAQQFPDLHSELNLSSLELGDSALYFCASSPRGGGATDTQYFGPGTRLTVL.

The genes are TRBV5-1 and TRBJ2-3; possibly TRBD1 for D (6 bases). Germline CDR1 and CDR2: SGHRS and YFSETQ. Trimming shortened V by 0 bases and J by 1 base, and 9 bases separated the two germline ends. The CDR3 has 15 amino acids. For the CDR3, the DNA is TGCGCCAGCAGCTTGGGTCCAGGGGGCACAGATACGCAGTATTTT. This sequence encodes CASSLGPGGTDTQYF.